These T cell receptor beta chains were read from a single sample in a study of memory CD4+ T cells and cytomegalovirus serostatus. Profiling relied on immunoSEQ multiplex PCR, and the TCRdb table lists in-frame clones only, not all of them. The repertoire consists of about 48,000 clones, with 78% occurring once and the leading ten covering roughly 0.8%. Material for sequencing was memory CD4+ T cells from blood. These receptors originate from an adult in good health and CMV-seronegative. Both conserved end residues are part of each CDR3. A D gene is named only where the DNA matches it firmly. Expanded clones are given a class, and other clones once, few, many or no size at all.

v_gene	d_gene	abundance	j_gene	CDR3nt	CDR3aa
TRBV25-1	NA	NA	TRBJ1-2	TGTGCCAGCAGTGCTTCGACAGTTCAGATGAGCTATGGCTACACCTTC	CASSASTVQMSYGYTF
TRBV5-3	NA	NA	TRBJ1-2	TGTGCCAGAAGCCCAGCCTACGGCTACACCTTC	CARSPAYGYTF
TRBV5-4	TRBD1	NA	TRBJ1-2	TGTGCCAGCAGCGTGGGACAGGTCGATGGCTACACCTTC	CASSVGQVDGYTF
TRBV7-2	TRBD1	once	TRBJ1-4	TGTGCCAGCAGCTTAGGACAGGGAAATGAAAAACTGTTTTTT	CASSLGQGNEKLFF
TRBV5-4	NA	NA	TRBJ2-7	TGTGCCAGCAGAGGAGCCTCTATAGGTGATGGGTACGAGCAGTACTTC	CASRGASIGDGYEQYF
TRBV5-1	NA	NA	TRBJ1-3	TGCGCCAGCAGCTACAGCCTACCTAGAGACACCATATATTTT	CASSYSLPRDTIYF
TRBV9	TRBD2	NA	TRBJ2-7	TGTGCCAGCAGCCCAAGGGGGACTAGCGAATTCCACGAGCAGTACTTC	CASSPRGTSEFHEQYF
TRBV15	NA	NA	TRBJ1-1	TGTGCCACCAGCAGAGATAAGGGGGTGGGCGTGAACACTGAAGCTTTCTTT	CATSRDKGVGVNTEAFF
TRBV2	NA	NA	TRBJ1-2	TGTGCCAGCAGTGAATATTCGATCTCGATTAACTATGGCTACACCTTC	CASSEYSISINYGYTF
TRBV5-1	TRBD1	NA	TRBJ2-7	TGCGCCAGCAGCTTGGAGGGACAGCAGTTGCGGGAGCAGTACTTC	CASSLEGQQLREQYF
TRBV7-9	NA	once	TRBJ1-4	TGTGCCAGCAGCTTAGTCGAGAGTACGTCCCTCCAGGGTGAAAAACTGTTTTTT	CASSLVESTSLQGEKLFF
TRBV25-1	NA	NA	TRBJ1-1	TGTGCCAGCAGTGACCTCACGGACAGCCTGAACACTGAAGCTTTCTTT	CASSDLTDSLNTEAFF
TRBV5-6	NA	NA	TRBJ2-7	TGTGCCAGCAGCTTGGCAGGCGAGCAGTACTTC	CASSLAGEQYF
TRBV7-2	TRBD2	NA	TRBJ2-5	TGTGCCAGCAGCTTGACCTTAGCGGGGGGGAGGGAGACCCAGTACTTC	CASSLTLAGGRETQYF
TRBV14	NA	NA	TRBJ1-2	TGTGCCAGCAGCCAACGGGCAGGGTGGTATGGCTACACCTTC	CASSQRAGWYGYTF
TRBV2	NA	NA	TRBJ1-5	TGTGCCAGCAGTGTTACAGGGAAAGGCAATCAGCCCCAGCATTTT	CASSVTGKGNQPQHF
TRBV2	NA	medium-sized	TRBJ2-1	TGTGCCAGCAGTACGGCCCCCCGCGGGCAGTTCTTC	CASSTAPRGQFF
TRBV5-1	NA	NA	TRBJ1-4	TGCGCCAGCAATGGGGGAGAAAGTGAAAAACTGTTTTTT	CASNGGESEKLFF
TRBV18	NA	once	TRBJ1-1	TGTGCCAGCTCACTGATAGAGAACACTGAAGCTTTCTTT	CASSLIENTEAFF
TRBV5-1	NA	NA	TRBJ2-2	TGCGCCAGCAGCTTGGCCGTCGGGACCGGGGAGCTGTTTTTT	CASSLAVGTGELFF
TRBV18	TRBD1	NA	TRBJ1-5	TGTGCCAGCTCATTTGGACAGGGCGGAGGTCAGCCCCAGCATTTT	CASSFGQGGGQPQHF
TRBV5-5	TRBD1	NA	TRBJ1-4	TGTGCCAGCAGCTTGTCGACAGGGGGCACAGGCGAAAAACTGTTTTTT	CASSLSTGGTGEKLFF
TRBV5-4	NA	NA	TRBJ2-7	TGTGCCAGCAGCTTTGGCGACTCCTACGAGCAGTACTTC	CASSFGDSYEQYF
TRBV6-4	TRBD2	NA	TRBJ2-7	TGTGCCAGCACAGGACTAGCGGGAAAGGCCTACGAGCAGTACTTC	CASTGLAGKAYEQYF
TRBV28	TRBD1	NA	TRBJ2-7	TGTGCCAGCAGTTCCGGGACAGTATCCTACGAGCAGTACTTC	CASSSGTVSYEQYF
TRBV5-4	NA	NA	TRBJ2-7	TGTGCCAGCAGCCCGGGTGGGGGCTCCTACGAGCAGTACTTC	CASSPGGGSYEQYF
TRBV19	TRBD1	NA	TRBJ2-7	TGTGCCAGTCGCTCACAGGGGGATTCCTACGCGCAGTACTTC	CASRSQGDSYAQYF
TRBV19	NA	NA	TRBJ1-2	TGTGCCAGTAGGATCGACAGCCGTCCAAACTATGGCTACACCTTC	CASRIDSRPNYGYTF
TRBV5-6	NA	NA	TRBJ2-5	TGTGCCAGCAGCTTGGCGGGGGGCGCAGGGGACGGAGAGACCCAGTACTTC	CASSLAGGAGDGETQYF
TRBV5-6	TRBD2	medium-sized	TRBJ2-2	TGTGCCAGCAGCTTAAAAATGACTAGCGGGGTGTCCGGGGAGCTGTTTTTT	CASSLKMTSGVSGELFF
TRBV4-1	NA	NA	TRBJ2-5	TGCGCCAGCAGCCTCGCAGGGGGGCCGGGGACCCAGTACTTC	CASSLAGGPGTQYF
TRBV10-3	NA	once	TRBJ1-5	TGTGCCATCCGACAGTATAGCAATCAGCCCCAGCATTTT	CAIRQYSNQPQHF
TRBV19	NA	NA	TRBJ2-3	TGTGCCAGTAGTATAGTAACGGATGCAGATACGCAGTATTTT	CASSIVTDADTQYF
TRBV18	TRBD1	NA	TRBJ2-2	TGTGCCAGCTCACCGGACAGGCTTAACACCGGGGAGCTGTTTTTT	CASSPDRLNTGELFF
TRBV15	NA	NA	TRBJ2-7	TGTGCCACCAGCAAGACTAGAGGGGCCTACGAGCAGTACTTC	CATSKTRGAYEQYF
TRBV5-1	NA	NA	TRBJ2-6	TGCGCCAGCAGCTTGGGTACGTCTGGGGCCAACGTCCTGACTTTC	CASSLGTSGANVLTF
TRBV10-1	TRBD1	NA	TRBJ1-4	TGCGCCACTTCCCTTGGACAGGGCACTAATGAAAAACTGTTTTTT	CATSLGQGTNEKLFF
TRBV27	NA	NA	TRBJ1-4	TGTGCCAGCAGTTTACCCCCCGGAAAACTGTTTTTT	CASSLPPGKLFF
TRBV4-1	NA	NA	TRBJ2-7	TGCGCCAGCAGCCAAGCCGACGGACCCAAAGGAATGAGCTCCTACGAGCAGTACTTC	CASSQADGPKGMSSYEQYF
TRBV4-1	NA	NA	TRBJ1-2	TGCGCCAGCAGCCTGGAGCGGGGTTCCAACTATGGCTACACCTTC	CASSLERGSNYGYTF
TRBV13	NA	NA	TRBJ2-7	TGTGCCAGCAGCTTACGAGGGGGGTCCTACGAGCAGTACTTC	CASSLRGGSYEQYF
TRBV27	NA	medium-sized	TRBJ2-7	TGTGCCAGCAGTTTATCGAACCCGGGGGCGCACGAGCAGTACTTC	CASSLSNPGAHEQYF
TRBV6-4	NA	NA	TRBJ1-1	TGTGCCAGCAGTGACCCAACCCGGACGGGGATGAACACTGAAGCTTTCTTT	CASSDPTRTGMNTEAFF
TRBV11-1	NA	NA	TRBJ1-1	TGTGCCAGCAGCTTAGTGAAGGGGAAAGCTTTCTTT	CASSLVKGKAFF
TRBV6-5	NA	NA	TRBJ2-3	TGTGCCAGCAGTTACTCGAATACCGGGCGCACAGATACGCAGTATTTT	CASSYSNTGRTDTQYF
TRBV5-1	NA	NA	TRBJ2-3	TGCGCCAGCAGCCCTAGACAGGGCACAGATACGCAGTATTTT	CASSPRQGTDTQYF
TRBV6-1	NA	NA	TRBJ2-3	TGTGCCAGCAGTGAAAGGCGAGCCGTGGGAAGCACAGATACGCAGTATTTT	CASSERRAVGSTDTQYF
TRBV7-8	NA	once	TRBJ1-2	TGTGCCAGCAGCCCTTACGGCTATGGCTACACCTTC	CASSPYGYGYTF
TRBV5-1	NA	NA	TRBJ2-7	TGCGCCAGCAGCTTGAGGGACACCTTCTACGAGCAGTACTTC	CASSLRDTFYEQYF
TRBV2	NA	NA	TRBJ1-2	TGTGCCAGCAGTGAAGGGGAAAGAAACTATGGCTACACCTTC	CASSEGERNYGYTF
TRBV4-1	TRBD2	NA	TRBJ2-3	TGCGCCAGCAGCCAAGATGGGCTAGCGGACACAGATACGCAGTATTTT	CASSQDGLADTDTQYF
TRBV6-5	NA	few	TRBJ1-3	TGTGCCAGCAGTCCAGACAGAGGAAACACCATATATTTT	CASSPDRGNTIYF